In this sample, the clone carrying this T cell receptor beta chain turned up a few times. Germline V gene sequence: CDR1 SGHTA, CDR2 FQGNSA. The ends were cut back, 2 bases at V and 5 bases at J, with 10 bases in the middle. CDR3 length: 14 residues. TCRdb called the RT-PCR reads again in MiXCR, with one record for every CDR3 protein. The sample holds about 680,000 distinct CDR3 sequences; 14% are singletons and the top ten take roughly 3.9%. The TCR sequence derives from a female donor in good health, serving as a healthy control. This chain links TRBV7-2 with TRBJ2-1; the D gene is possibly TRBD1 (5 bases). Material for sequencing was memory CD4+ T cells from blood. The CDR3 bases are TGTGCCAGCAGCTTACCGACAGTAAACAATGAGCAGTTCTTC. This codes for CASSLPTVNNEQFF.